The 20 T cell receptor beta chains below all came from one sample that was sequenced in a study of blood T cells in healthy people across ages. It was with a sample-barcoded 5' primer and a J-beta primer mix that a second PCR of roughly 6 to 12 cycles was run. TCRdb recomputed calls from the 5' RACE reads with MiXCR, one row per CDR3 protein. The table includes about 640,000 distinct CDR3 sequences, roughly 58% detected once. Specimen: blood. Receptor source: a man aged 60-69 years in good health.

V is TRBV6-1 and J is TRBJ2-1, with D unclear. V lost 0 bases, J lost 1 base, and 10 bases lay in between. Germline CDR1 MNHNS, CDR2 SASEGT. CDR3 length equals 16 residues. The CDR3 DNA sequence: TGTGCCAGCAGTGAAGCTGCATGGGGTTCCTACAATGAGCAGTTCTTC. Protein sequence: CASSEAAWGSYNEQFF.

On this clonotype: With a much larger clone just one base away, this may be a read error. The rearrangement joins TRBV20-1 to TRBJ2-5; 10 bases align to TRBD2. The CDR3 runs 13 residues. CDR1 DFQATT and CDR2 SNEGSKA come from the germline V gene (reference sequence). V dropped 5 bases and J dropped 5; count of bases not matched to a gene: 5. This CDR3 is CSAGSSGGETQYF. The CDR3 region has the DNA TGCAGTGCTGGGAGTAGCGGGGGGGAGACCCAGTACTTC.

This clonotype was recorded at least ten times. This sequence joins TRBV29-1 and TRBJ2-2; 7 bases match TRBD2. Germline values: CDR1 SQVTM, CDR2 ANQGSEA. Losses at the gene ends were 3 bases for V and 1 base for J; bases not matched to a gene: 2. This CDR3 spans 14 amino acids. CDR3 sequence: CSVDAGVNTGELFF. Here the CDR3 DNA reads TGCAGCGTTGATGCGGGGGTGAACACCGGGGAGCTGTTTTTT.

This chain joins TRBV7-2 and TRBJ2-3; TRBD2 aligns across 9 bases. The junction had 8 bases not matched to a gene; V was cut back by 5 bases and J by 2 bases. The germline V gene has CDR1 SGHTA and CDR2 FQGNSA. CDR3 size: 16 residues. The CDR3 coding sequence is TGTGCCAGCAGCCTACAGAGCGGGGGGTTCACAGATACGCAGTATTTT. The encoded protein is CASSLQSGGFTDTQYF.

The chain couples TRBV7-8 to TRBJ2-4, with a weak D call TRBD1 (6 bases). Per germline, CDR1 SGHVS and CDR2 FQNEAQ. V was pared by 5 bases and J by 8 bases, with 16 bases between. The CDR3 is made up of 14 amino acids. The CDR3 region is CASSLTTTGHIQYF. The CDR3 nucleotides read TGTGCCAGCAGCCTAACCACGACAGGTCACATTCAGTACTTC.

The V call is TRBV29-1, the J call TRBJ2-6; D is possibly TRBD1 or TRBD2 (6 bases each). The CDR3 is made up of 15 amino acids. Trimming removed 1 base at V and 2 bases at J, with 9 bases between. Germline V gene sequence: CDR1 SQVTM, CDR2 ANQGSEA. CDR3: CSVEAGEAGANVLTF. DNA for the CDR3: TGCAGCGTTGAAGCAGGGGAGGCTGGGGCCAACGTCCTGACTTTC.

The rearrangement links TRBV5-6 to TRBJ1-1; 8 bases align to TRBD1. Germline loops: CDR1 SGHDT, CDR2 YYEEEE. The CDR3 spans 17 residues. The V and J ends lost 0 bases and 3 bases, in that order; junction bases with no gene match: 10. The CDR3 region is CASSLGPTGVGYTEAFF. The CDR3 DNA is TGTGCCAGCAGCTTGGGGCCGACAGGGGTTGGTTACACTGAAGCTTTCTTT.

This clonotype was recorded a few times. The gene calls are TRBV6-4 and TRBJ2-2; 9 bases fit TRBD1. Germline lookup yields CDR1 MRHNA and CDR2 SNTAGT. Germline trimming cut 6 bases from V and 4 bases from J; bases unmatched to any gene: 12. The CDR3 is made up of 17 amino acids. CDR3 in amino acids: CASSQQGAPRITGELFF. CDR3 nucleotides: TGTGCCAGCAGCCAACAGGGGGCGCCCCGTATCACCGGGGAGCTGTTTTTT.

This clonotype turned up a few times. DNA for the CDR3: TGTGCCAGCAGTGAAGAGGGTCGCATTCAGTACTTC. Amino acid sequence: CASSEEGRIQYF. J is TRBJ2-7 and V is TRBV6-1; the D is unclear. The end of the DNA is better explained by TRBJ2-4, so the J call may be wrong. The CDR3 totals 12 residues. The V gene's germline CDR1 is MNHNS and CDR2 SASEGT.

The J gene is TRBJ2-7, the V gene TRBV7-9; the match to TRBD2 covers 12 bases. The CDR3 consists of 16 residues. CDR1 is SEHNR, CDR2 FQNEAQ, per germline (reference sequence). After removal of 2 bases from V and 3 bases from J, the junction contained 5 bases not matched to a gene. The DNA of the CDR3 is TGTGCCAGCAGCTTAATGAGGACTAGCGGGATCTACGAGCAGTACTTC. Translating it yields CASSLMRTSGIYEQYF.

DNA of the CDR3: TGTGCCACCAAGACGGGGGTACAAGAGACCCAGTACTTC. Its protein is CATKTGVQETQYF. This chain uses TRBV15 with TRBJ2-5, with D perhaps matching TRBD2 (6 bases). V was clipped by 7 bases and J by 2 bases, with 11 bases between them. This CDR3 comprises 13 residues. Germline V gene sequence: CDR1 LNHNV, CDR2 YYDKDF (reference sequence).

V usage is TRBV6-2 or TRBV6-3 and J usage is TRBJ2-5; TRBD2 matches at 9 bases. The CDR3 extends over 16 amino acids. Germline CDR1 is MNHEY and CDR2 is SVGEGT. The V segment lost 4 bases and the J segment 6 bases; nucleotides outside the gene matches: 12. This chain's CDR3 is CASSFPSGEGKKTQYF. The CDR3, as DNA: TGTGCCAGCAGTTTCCCTAGCGGGGAGGGGAAAAAGACCCAGTACTTC.

This sequence joins TRBV2 and TRBJ1-5; D is unclear. Trimming shortened V by 0 bases and J by 3 bases, and 9 bases separated the two germline ends. Germline loops: CDR1 SNHLY, CDR2 FYNNEI. CDR3 length: 15 amino acids. CDR3: CASSEAPTPNQPQHF. The CDR3 DNA reads TGTGCCAGCAGTGAAGCGCCCACGCCCAATCAGCCCCAGCATTTT.

This clonotype was observed a handful of times. The chain is built from TRBV27 and TRBJ2-4, with D unresolved. The J call may be in error: the DNA end matches TRBJ2-5 better. This CDR3 comprises 15 residues. CDR1 is MNHEY, CDR2 SMNVEV, per germline (reference sequence). In DNA, the CDR3 is TGTGCCAGCAGTTCTTCCCAAGCGATGTTGGAGACCCAGTACTTC. Translation: CASSSSQAMLETQYF.

This clonotype has only a few counts. This rearrangement joins TRBV29-1 to TRBJ2-1, with TRBD2 matching over 14 bases. The CDR3 runs to 14 residues. Germline V gene sequence: CDR1 SQVTM, CDR2 ANQGSEA. V lost 8 bases to trimming and J lost 4 bases; unmatched junction nucleotides: 4. The CDR3 DNA reads as TGCAGCCTTGGGACTAGCGGGGGTTACAATGAGCAGTTCTTC. It specifies CSLGTSGGYNEQFF.

To note about this clonotype: No DNA is shown, since the ends of the CDR3 on it are uncertain; the CDR3 is the one TCRdb lists. This chain links TRBV12-3 or TRBV12-4 with TRBJ1-5; the table's D gene call, TRBD1, was not cross checked with the DNA. Ends included, the CDR3 has 14 residues. CDR3 in amino acids: CASTQKGVFWPQHF.

The chain is built from TRBV29-1 and TRBJ2-7, with 8 positions matching TRBD2. The CDR3 is 14 amino acids. The ends lost 0 bases at V and 5 bases at J; junction bases unmatched: 6. Germline values: CDR1 SQVTM, CDR2 ANQGSEA. The CDR3 region is CSVEESGGTNEQYF. CDR3 DNA sequence: TGCAGCGTTGAAGAAAGCGGGGGCACAAACGAGCAGTACTTC.

This sequence joins TRBV20-1 and TRBJ1-2, with D unresolved. CDR3 length equals 14 residues. V was clipped by 6 bases and J by 3 bases, with 17 bases between them. CDR1 and CDR2 from the germline V gene are DFQATT and SNEGSKA (reference sequence). The CDR3 bases are TGCAGTGCCCACCGGACCTCGCCAGACTATGGCTACACCTTC. This translates into CSAHRTSPDYGYTF.

The table lists this clonotype with a few counts. The chain couples TRBV6-6 to TRBJ1-1; D ambiguous. Looked up from germline, CDR1 is MNHNY and CDR2 is SVGAGI (reference sequence). The CDR3 totals 12 residues. The ends were cut back, 5 bases at V and 3 bases at J, with 7 bases in the middle. This CDR3 reads CASSPGYTEAFF. CDR3 sequence (DNA): TGTGCCAGCAGTCCGGGGTACACTGAAGCTTTCTTT.

V and J are TRBV3-1 and TRBJ1-2; possible D gene TRBD1, 5 bases. V shed 4 bases and J shed 4 bases, with 16 bases lying between them. There are 15 residues in the CDR3. Germline V gives CDR1 LGHDT, CDR2 YNNKEL (reference sequence). CDR3 sequence: CASSRKGRVGYGYTF. The DNA for the CDR3 is TGTGCCAGCAGCCGGAAAGGCAGGGTCGGCTATGGCTACACCTTC. Filled out from reference TRBV3-1 and TRBJ1-2, the complete variable domain reads DTAVSQTPKYLVTQMGNDKSIKCEQNLGHDTMYWYKQDSKKFLKIMFSYNNKELIINETVPNRFSPKSPDKAHLNLHINSLELGDSAVYFCASSRKGRVGYGYTFGSGTRLTVV.